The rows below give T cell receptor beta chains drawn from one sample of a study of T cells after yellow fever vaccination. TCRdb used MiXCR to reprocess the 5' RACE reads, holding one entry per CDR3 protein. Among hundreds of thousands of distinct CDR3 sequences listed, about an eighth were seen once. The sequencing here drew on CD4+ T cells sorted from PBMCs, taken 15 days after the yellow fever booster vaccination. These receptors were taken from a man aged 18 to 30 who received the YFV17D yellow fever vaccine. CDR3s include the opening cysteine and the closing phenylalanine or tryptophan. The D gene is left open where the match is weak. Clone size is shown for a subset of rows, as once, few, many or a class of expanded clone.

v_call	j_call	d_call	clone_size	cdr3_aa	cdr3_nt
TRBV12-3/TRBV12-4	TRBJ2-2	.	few	CASSRVTGELFF	TGTGCCAGCAGCCGGGTTACCGGGGAGCTGTTTTTT
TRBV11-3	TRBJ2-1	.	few	CASSSSDVDEQFF	TGTGCCAGCAGCTCCAGTGACGTCGATGAGCAGTTCTTC
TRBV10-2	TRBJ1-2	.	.	CASSERVGYYGYTF	TGCGCCAGCAGTGAGCGGGTCGGGTATTATGGCTACACCTTC
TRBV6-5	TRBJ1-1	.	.	CATLREGTMSTEAFF	TGTGCCACCCTTCGGGAGGGAACCATGAGCACTGAAGCTTTCTTT
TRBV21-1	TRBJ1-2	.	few	CASSKGTGNYGYTF	TGTGCCAGCAGCAAAGGGACAGGGAACTATGGCTACACCTTC
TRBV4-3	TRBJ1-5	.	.	CASSQDFEPYQPQHF	TGCGCCAGCAGCCAAGACTTCGAGCCCTATCAGCCCCAGCATTTT
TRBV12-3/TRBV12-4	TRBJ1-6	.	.	CASSLNPSPLHF	TGTGCCAGCAGTCTCAATCCTTCACCCCTCCACTTT
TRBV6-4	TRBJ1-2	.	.	CASSPLPGHYGYTF	TGTGCCAGCAGTCCACTTCCGGGGCACTATGGCTACACCTTC
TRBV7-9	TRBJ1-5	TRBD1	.	CASRKIGGGRGRANSNQPQHF	TGTGCCAGCAGGAAAATAGGGGGTGGCAGGGGGCGTGCAAATAGCAATCAGCCCCAGCATTTT
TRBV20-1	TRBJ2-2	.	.	CSARAPIGTGELFF	TGCAGTGCTAGGGCCCCCATCGGCACCGGGGAGCTGTTTTTT
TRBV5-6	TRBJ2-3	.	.	CASSSSRGTDTQYF	TGTGCCAGCAGCTCAAGTCGGGGCACAGATACGCAGTATTTT
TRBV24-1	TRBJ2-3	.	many	CATGWGQGDTQYF	TGTGCCACGGGCTGGGGGCAGGGAGATACGCAGTATTTT
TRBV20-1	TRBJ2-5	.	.	CSVPVEQETQYF	TGCAGCGTTCCAGTGGAACAAGAGACCCAGTACTTC
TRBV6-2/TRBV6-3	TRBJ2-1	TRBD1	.	CASLPGQGKQFF	TGTGCCAGTTTACCGGGACAGGGGAAGCAGTTCTTC
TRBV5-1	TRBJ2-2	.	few	CASSLERANTGELFF	TGCGCCAGCAGCTTGGAAAGGGCGAACACCGGGGAGCTGTTTTTT
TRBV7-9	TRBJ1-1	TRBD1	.	CASSPTGQAVAFF	TGTGCCAGCAGCCCAACCGGACAGGCGGTGGCTTTCTTT
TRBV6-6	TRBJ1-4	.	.	CASSYSRGVGGEKLFF	TGTGCCAGCAGTTACTCGAGAGGGGTCGGGGGTGAAAAACTGTTTTTT